This entry concerns a single T cell receptor beta chain. The antigen is undetermined. The sample comes from a study of shared clonotypes between healthy human individuals. Sequencing used immunoSEQ multiplex PCR; TCRdb keeps in-frame clones, though not all of them. The data hold nearly 1,000,000 clones, with approximately 80% observed a single time. General study results and limits: Sampling was confined to blood; repertoires within tissues likely differ. Lower generation probabilities were found for non-shared clonotypes than for those shared by all four donors.

V lost 2 bases to trimming and J lost 4 bases, with 11 bases between them. The CDR3 runs 15 residues. Germline V gene lookup returns CDR1 MNHEY and CDR2 SVGAGI. What was sequenced was memory CD4+ T cells sorted from blood. The subset: CD45RA-negative fraction. The TCR was taken from a young man in good health. The chain has TRBV6-5 and TRBJ2-2; no clear D gene. For the CDR3, the DNA is TGTGCCAGCAGTTACCGCCCTAGTGGCACCGGGGAGCTGTTTTTT. Its translation: CASSYRPSGTGELFF.